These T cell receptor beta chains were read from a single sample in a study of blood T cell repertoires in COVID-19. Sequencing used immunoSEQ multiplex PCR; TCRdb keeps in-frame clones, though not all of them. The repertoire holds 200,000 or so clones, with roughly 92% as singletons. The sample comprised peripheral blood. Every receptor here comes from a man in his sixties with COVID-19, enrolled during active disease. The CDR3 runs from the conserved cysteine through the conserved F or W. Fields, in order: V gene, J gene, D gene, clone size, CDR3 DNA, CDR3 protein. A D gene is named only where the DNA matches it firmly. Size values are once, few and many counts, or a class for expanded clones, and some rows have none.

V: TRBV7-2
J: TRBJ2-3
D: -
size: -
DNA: TGTGCCAGCAGCATAGGGCGGGGCCCAGATACGCAGTATTTT
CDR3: CASSIGRGPDTQYF

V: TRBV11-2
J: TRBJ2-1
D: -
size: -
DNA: TGTGCCAGCAGCTTAGGGGGCACTATAACCTACAATGAGCAGTTCTTC
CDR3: CASSLGGTITYNEQFF

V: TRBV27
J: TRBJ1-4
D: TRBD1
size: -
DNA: TGTGCCAGCAGTTTAGACAGGGGGCGGCAAAAACTGTTTTTT
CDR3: CASSLDRGRQKLFF

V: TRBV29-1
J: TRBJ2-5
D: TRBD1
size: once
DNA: TGCAGCGGGCCCGGGACAGGGGGAGAGACCCAGTACTTC
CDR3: CSGPGTGGETQYF

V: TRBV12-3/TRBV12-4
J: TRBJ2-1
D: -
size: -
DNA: TGTGCCAGCAGTACTTACAATGAGCAGTTCTTC
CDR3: CASSTYNEQFF

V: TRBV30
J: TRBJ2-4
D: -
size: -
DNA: TGTGCCTGGAGAGCGGCATCCTTAGCCAAAAACATTCAGTACTTC
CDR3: CAWRAASLAKNIQYF

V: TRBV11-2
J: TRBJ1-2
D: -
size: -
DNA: TGTGCCAGCAGCTTAGATAGGGGGGGCCGGCACTTTAACTATGGCTACACCTTC
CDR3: CASSLDRGGRHFNYGYTF

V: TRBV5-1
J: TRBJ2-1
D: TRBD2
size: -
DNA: TGCGCCAGCAGCTTGGGGACTAGCGGGATCAATGAGCAGTTCTTC
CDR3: CASSLGTSGINEQFF

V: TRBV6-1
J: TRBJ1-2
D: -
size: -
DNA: TGTGCCAGCAGTGAAATAGGCGGTCCCGAGCGCGGCTACACCTTC
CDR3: CASSEIGGPERGYTF

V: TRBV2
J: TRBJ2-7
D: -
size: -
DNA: TGTGCCAGCAGTGGGGGTTTTCGGGGCGAGCAGTACTTC
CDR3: CASSGGFRGEQYF

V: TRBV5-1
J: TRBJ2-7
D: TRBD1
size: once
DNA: TGCGCCAGCAGCTTGACACTGTGGGACAGGGGGTACGAGCAGTACTTC
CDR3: CASSLTLWDRGYEQYF

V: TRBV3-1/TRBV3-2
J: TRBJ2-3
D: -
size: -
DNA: TGTGCCAGCAGCCAATGGAGGACCACAGATACGCAGTATTTT
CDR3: CASSQWRTTDTQYF

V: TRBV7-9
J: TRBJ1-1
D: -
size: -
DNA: TGTGCCAGCAGCTCCCAGTCAGGGTACACTGAAGCTTTCTTT
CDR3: CASSSQSGYTEAFF

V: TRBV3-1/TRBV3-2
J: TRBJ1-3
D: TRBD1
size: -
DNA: TGTGCCAGCAGCCAAGGGGATTCGTGCGAAGACAGGGGGCTGTACCCTGGAAACACCATATATTTT
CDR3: CASSQGDSCEDRGLYPGNTIYF

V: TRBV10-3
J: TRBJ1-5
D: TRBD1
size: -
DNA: TGTGCCATCAGTGAAGGGACAGGGAAGAATCAGCCCCAGCATTTT
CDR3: CAISEGTGKNQPQHF

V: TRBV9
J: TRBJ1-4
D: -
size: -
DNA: TGTGCCAGCAGCGTAGGCAGGGATACAACTAATGAAAAACTGTTTTTT
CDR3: CASSVGRDTTNEKLFF

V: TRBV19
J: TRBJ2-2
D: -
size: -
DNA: TGTGCCAGTAGTACCCCGACCGGGGAGCTGTTTTTT
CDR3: CASSTPTGELFF

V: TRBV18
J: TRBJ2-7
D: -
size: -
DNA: TGTGCCAGCTCCCCCGACAGGAGGAGCTCCTACGAGCAGTACTTC
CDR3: CASSPDRRSSYEQYF

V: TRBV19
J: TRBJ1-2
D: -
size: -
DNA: TGTGCCAGTAGTATAGCGGGCTATGGCTACACCTTC
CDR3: CASSIAGYGYTF

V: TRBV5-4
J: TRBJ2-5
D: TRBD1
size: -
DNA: TGTGCCAGCAGCTTGACAGGGGTCGGAGAGACCCAGTACTTC
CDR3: CASSLTGVGETQYF

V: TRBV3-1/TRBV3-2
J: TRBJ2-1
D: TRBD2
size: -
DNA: TGTGCCAGCAGCCCTAGCGGGGGGGTCTCCTACAATGAGCAGTTCTTC
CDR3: CASSPSGGVSYNEQFF

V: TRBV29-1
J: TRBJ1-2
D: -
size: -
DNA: TGCAGCGTGCCTCAGGGTTACGACTATGGCTACACCTTC
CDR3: CSVPQGYDYGYTF

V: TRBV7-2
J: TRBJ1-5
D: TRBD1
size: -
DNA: TGTGCCAGCAGCTTTTCCGGAGGGGGCCTTCAGCCCCAGCATTTT
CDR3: CASSFSGGGLQPQHF

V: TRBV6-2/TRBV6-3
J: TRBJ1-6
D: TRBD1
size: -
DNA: TGTGCCAGCAGTACTCCGGGACAGGGCAAGTCACCCCTCCACTTT
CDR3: CASSTPGQGKSPLHF

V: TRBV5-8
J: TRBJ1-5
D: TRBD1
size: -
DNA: TGTGCCAGCAGCCCCGCCGGGACAGACCAGCCCCAGCATTTT
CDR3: CASSPAGTDQPQHF

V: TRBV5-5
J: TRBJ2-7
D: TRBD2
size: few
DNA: TGTGCCAGCAGCGTGGGACTAGCAGGACTCTACGAGCAGTACTTC
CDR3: CASSVGLAGLYEQYF

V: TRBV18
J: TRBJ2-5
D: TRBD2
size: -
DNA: TGTGCCAGCTCACCACCAGCGGGAGGGCCGGAGACCCAGTACTTC
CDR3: CASSPPAGGPETQYF

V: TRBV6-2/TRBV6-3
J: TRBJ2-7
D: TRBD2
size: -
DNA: TGTGCCAGCAGTTACGGGACTAGCTCCTACGAGCAGTACTTC
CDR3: CASSYGTSSYEQYF

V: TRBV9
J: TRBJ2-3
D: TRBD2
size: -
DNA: TGTGCCAGCAGCGTAGTGGGTAGCGGGACACGCACAGATACGCAGTATTTT
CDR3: CASSVVGSGTRTDTQYF

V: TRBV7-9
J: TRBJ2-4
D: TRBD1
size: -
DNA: TGTGCCAGCAGCCCTGTACAGGGGGCGGACATTCAGTACTTC
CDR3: CASSPVQGADIQYF

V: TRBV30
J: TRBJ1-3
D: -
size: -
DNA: TGTGCCTGGACCCCGAGTTCCACGCTTGGAAACACCATATATTTT
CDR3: CAWTPSSTLGNTIYF

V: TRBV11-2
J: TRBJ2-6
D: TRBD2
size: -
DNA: TGTGCCAGCAGTGGGATAAAGCGGGGGGTCTCTGGGGCCAACGTCCTGACTTTC
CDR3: CASSGIKRGVSGANVLTF

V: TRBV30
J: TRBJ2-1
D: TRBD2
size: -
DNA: TGTGCCTGGAGGGCCCTTTCAACAGGGACTAGTGAGTTCTTC
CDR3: CAWRALSTGTSEFF

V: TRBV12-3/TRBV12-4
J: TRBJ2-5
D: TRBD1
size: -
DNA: TGTGCCAGCACCCGGGGACAGACGGAGACCCAGTACTTC
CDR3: CASTRGQTETQYF

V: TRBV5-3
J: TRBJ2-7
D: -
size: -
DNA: TGTGCCAGAAGCTTGAGGGCCGTTCTGACAGACTCCTACGAGCAGTACTTC
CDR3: CARSLRAVLTDSYEQYF

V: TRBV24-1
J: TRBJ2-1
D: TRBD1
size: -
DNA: TGTGCCACCAGTGATTCTCCCGGGACAGGGGACAATGAGCAGTTCTTC
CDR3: CATSDSPGTGDNEQFF

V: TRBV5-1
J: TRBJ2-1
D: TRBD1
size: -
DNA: TGCGCCAGCAGCTTGGACCAGGGGGCAGGGAATGAGCAGTTCTTC
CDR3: CASSLDQGAGNEQFF

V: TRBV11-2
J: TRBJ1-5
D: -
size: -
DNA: TGTGCCAGCAGCTTAGGGAGGACGGACAATCAGCCCCAGCATTTT
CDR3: CASSLGRTDNQPQHF

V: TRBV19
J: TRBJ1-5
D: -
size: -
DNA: TGTGCCAGTAGTATCCAACAGACAGTACCAAATCAGCCCCAGCATTTT
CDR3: CASSIQQTVPNQPQHF

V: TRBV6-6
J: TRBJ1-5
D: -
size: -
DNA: TGTGCCAGCAGTTACTCGGGCCATAGCAATCAGCCCCAGCATTTT
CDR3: CASSYSGHSNQPQHF

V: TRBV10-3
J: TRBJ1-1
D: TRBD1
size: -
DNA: TGTGCCATCAGTGAGTATGGGACAGAGAACACTGAAGCTTTCTTT
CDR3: CAISEYGTENTEAFF

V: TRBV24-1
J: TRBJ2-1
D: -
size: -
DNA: TGTGCCACCAGCTTTCTGAGTTACAATGAGCAGTTCTTC
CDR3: CATSFLSYNEQFF

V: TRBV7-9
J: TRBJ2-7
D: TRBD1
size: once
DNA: TGTGCCAGCAGCTTTACAAGGGACAGGGTAACGCAGTACTTC
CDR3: CASSFTRDRVTQYF

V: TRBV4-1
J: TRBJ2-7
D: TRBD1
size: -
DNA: TGCGCCAGCAGCACAGGGGGTGGCTACGAGCAGTACTTC
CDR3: CASSTGGGYEQYF

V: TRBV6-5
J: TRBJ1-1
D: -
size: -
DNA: TGTGCCAGCAGGAACGGGGACACTGAAGCTTTCTTT
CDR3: CASRNGDTEAFF

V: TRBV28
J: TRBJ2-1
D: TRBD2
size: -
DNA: TGTGCCAGCAGTTTCAGCGGGAGGGGAACCTACAATGAGCAGTTCTTC
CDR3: CASSFSGRGTYNEQFF

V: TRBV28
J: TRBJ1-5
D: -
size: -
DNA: TGTGCCAGCAGTTTACTCCTTCGTTCTCAGCCCCAGCATTTT
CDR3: CASSLLLRSQPQHF

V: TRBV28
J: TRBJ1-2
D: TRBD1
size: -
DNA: TGTGCCAGCAGTTCCCCAGACAGGGTTAGGGGCTATGGCTACACCTTC
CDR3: CASSSPDRVRGYGYTF

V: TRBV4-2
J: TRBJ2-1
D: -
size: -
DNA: TGTGCCAGCAGCCAAGGGGCCATGGGACTCTACAATGAGCAGTTCTTC
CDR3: CASSQGAMGLYNEQFF

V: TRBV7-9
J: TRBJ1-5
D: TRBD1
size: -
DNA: TGTGCCAGCAGCTTAGTTCTCGGGACAGGAAATCAGCCCCAGCATTTT
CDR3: CASSLVLGTGNQPQHF

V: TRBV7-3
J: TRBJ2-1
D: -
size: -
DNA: TGTGCCAGCAGCTTCGGGGGTGAGCAGTTCTTC
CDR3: CASSFGGEQFF

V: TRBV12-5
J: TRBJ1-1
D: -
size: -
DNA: TGTGCTAGTGGTTTAATCGGAGGCGACCGCGCAGCTTTCTTT
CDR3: CASGLIGGDRAAFF

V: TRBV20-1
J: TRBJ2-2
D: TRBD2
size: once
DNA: TGCAGTGCTAGTCACGGGACTAGCGGGGGGGCCTTCACCGGGGAGCTGTTTTTT
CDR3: CSASHGTSGGAFTGELFF

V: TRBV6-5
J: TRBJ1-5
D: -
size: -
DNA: TGTGCCAGCACCGAAGGGGCAGGCAATCAGCCCCAGCATTTT
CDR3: CASTEGAGNQPQHF

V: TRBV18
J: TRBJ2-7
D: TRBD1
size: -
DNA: TGTGCCAGCTCACCGCTGGGACAGGGGTCCTCCTACGAGCAGTACTTC
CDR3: CASSPLGQGSSYEQYF

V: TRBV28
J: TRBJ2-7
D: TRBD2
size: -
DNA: TGTGCCAGCAGTTTTGGGGACCCCCGCGGGAGCGAACGGTACTTC
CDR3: CASSFGDPRGSERYF

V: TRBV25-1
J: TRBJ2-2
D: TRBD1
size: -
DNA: TGTGCCAGCAGTCGAACAGGAACAGGGGCGAACACCGGGGAGCTGTTTTTT
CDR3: CASSRTGTGANTGELFF

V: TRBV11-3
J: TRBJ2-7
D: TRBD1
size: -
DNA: TGTGCCAGCAGCCAGGGACAGTCGGATGTCTATGAGCAGTACTTC
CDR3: CASSQGQSDVYEQYF

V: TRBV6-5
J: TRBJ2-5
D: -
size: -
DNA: TGTGCCAGCCGCCGCCTCAGACGGGGGCAAGAGACCCAGTACTTC
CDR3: CASRRLRRGQETQYF

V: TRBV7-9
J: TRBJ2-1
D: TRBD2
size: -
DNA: TGTGCCAGCAGCTTAGGGGCCGGCGGGAGGGCCCTCAATGAGCAGTTCTTC
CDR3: CASSLGAGGRALNEQFF